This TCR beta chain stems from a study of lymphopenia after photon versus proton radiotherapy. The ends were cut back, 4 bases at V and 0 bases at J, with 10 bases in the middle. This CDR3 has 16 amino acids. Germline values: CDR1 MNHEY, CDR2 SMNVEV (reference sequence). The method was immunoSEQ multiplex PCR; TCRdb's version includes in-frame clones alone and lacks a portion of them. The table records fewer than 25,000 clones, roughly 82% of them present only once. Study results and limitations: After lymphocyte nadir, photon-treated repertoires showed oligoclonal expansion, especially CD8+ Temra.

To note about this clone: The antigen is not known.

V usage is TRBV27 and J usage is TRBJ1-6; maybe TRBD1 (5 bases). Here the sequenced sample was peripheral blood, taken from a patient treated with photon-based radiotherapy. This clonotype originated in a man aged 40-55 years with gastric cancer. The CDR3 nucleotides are TGTGCCAGCAGTTCCCAGGGCAGCTCCTATAATTCACCCCTCCACTTT. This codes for CASSSQGSSYNSPLHF.